This is a list of T cell receptor beta chains from one sample in a study of T cell responses to AZD1222 COVID-19 vaccine. Method: immunoSEQ multiplex PCR; TCRdb's copy keeps in-frame clones and lacks some. The data show 120,000 or so clones, with approximately 86% seen just once and 15% to 20% held by the top ten. The source was peripheral blood, collected 28 days after the second AZD1222 dose. The receptors derive from an adult who received the AZD1222 COVID-19 vaccine. Each CDR3 is given with its conserved first and last residue. Fields, in order: CDR3 protein, CDR3 DNA, J gene, D gene, clone size, V gene. D genes are given only for firm matches. Clone sizes are given selectively: once, few, many, or a class where the clone is expanded.

CSVEFIWGGTGMETQYF,TGCAGCGTTGAATTTATTTGGGGAGGGACAGGGATGGAGACCCAGTACTTC,TRBJ2-5,TRBD1,once,TRBV29-1
CASKGPNYGYTF,TGTGCCAGCAAGGGACCCAACTATGGCTACACCTTC,TRBJ1-2,.,once,TRBV6-4
CASSLGRGHTTPLHF,TGTGCCAGCAGCTTAGGAAGGGGTCATACCACACCCCTCCACTTT,TRBJ1-6,.,.,TRBV13
CASSQSGTGDEQYF,TGTGCCAGCAGCCAATCCGGGACAGGGGACGAGCAGTACTTC,TRBJ2-7,TRBD1,.,TRBV3-1/TRBV3-2
CASRRDRVRGRMNTEAFF,TGTGCCAGTCGCCGGGACAGGGTCCGGGGGCGAATGAACACTGAAGCTTTCTTT,TRBJ1-1,TRBD1,.,TRBV19
CASSRDSYEQYF,TGTGCCAGCAGCCGGGACTCCTACGAGCAGTACTTC,TRBJ2-7,.,.,TRBV3-1/TRBV3-2
CASSDIPTGSMNTEAFF,TGTGCCAGCTCGGATATCCCCACGGGGTCGATGAACACTGAAGCTTTCTTT,TRBJ1-1,.,.,TRBV2
CASSVEQGAEAFF,TGTGCCAGCAGCGTAGAACAGGGAGCTGAAGCTTTCTTT,TRBJ1-1,.,.,TRBV9
CASSQDFSSPVEETQYF,TGCGCCAGCAGCCAAGATTTTTCGTCCCCGGTGGAAGAGACCCAGTACTTC,TRBJ2-5,.,.,TRBV4-1
CASSSLPGGLETQYF,TGCGCCAGCAGCTCACTACCTGGGGGGCTTGAGACCCAGTACTTC,TRBJ2-5,.,.,TRBV5-1
CASSLTSVRGDEQFF,TGCGCCAGCAGCTTGACATCAGTAAGAGGGGATGAGCAGTTCTTC,TRBJ2-1,.,.,TRBV5-1
CASSRPGTVEGGYTF,TGTGCCAGCAGCCGTCCCGGGACTGTAGAGGGGGGCTACACCTTC,TRBJ1-2,.,once,TRBV7-9
CASSPAGGAGSPLHF,TGTGCCAGCAGCCCCGCGGGAGGGGCGGGTTCACCCCTCCACTTT,TRBJ1-6,.,.,TRBV7-3
CASSGRGGSGANVLTF,TGTGCCAGCAGTGGAAGAGGGGGCTCTGGGGCCAACGTCCTGACTTTC,TRBJ2-6,.,once,TRBV6-1
CASSPPNREFYGYTF,TGTGCCAGCTCACCACCAAACCGCGAATTCTATGGCTACACCTTC,TRBJ1-2,.,.,TRBV18
CASRAEYLRWNSPLHF,TGTGCCAGCAGGGCGGAATACCTTAGGTGGAATTCACCCCTCCACTTT,TRBJ1-6,.,.,TRBV27
CASEDRANEKLFF,TGTGCCAGCGAAGACAGGGCTAATGAAAAACTGTTTTTT,TRBJ1-4,TRBD1,.,TRBV12-3/TRBV12-4
CASSPQTGGGYTF,TGTGCCAGCAGTCCTCAAACAGGGGGAGGCTACACCTTC,TRBJ1-2,TRBD1,.,TRBV27